One sample yielded the 24 T cell receptor beta chains listed below, sequenced in a study of T cell clonotyping in hematopoietic cell transplantation (dated by TCRdb to the early 2020s). This specimen's time point label, per the study, means: recipient sample about 28 days before transplant, after cytoreduction. Libraries were constructed by the immunoSEQ multiplex PCR assay. Not all clones reach the TCRdb copy of this immuneACCESS table, which keeps in-frame sequences only. Checked studies attribute under half of the gap to unresolved V genes and leave the rest unexplained. Here the sample has around 5,400 clones; 80% occur a single time. The top ten clones comprise just over 14% of the sample. Sequences were derived from peripheral blood mononuclear cells, sampled before stem cell transplant. These receptors were taken from a woman between 45 and 65 years old with acute myeloid leukemia. Some clones in this sample may be carry-over from other donors' samples.

V usage is TRBV10-3 and J usage is TRBJ1-5, with D hard to call. V was clipped by 4 bases and J by 1 base, with 5 bases between them. Per the germline V gene, CDR1 is ENHRY and CDR2 is SYGVKD. The CDR3 is 13 residues long. CDR3 region: CAISVGSNQPQHF. The CDR3 DNA is TGTGCCATCAGTGTGGGAAGCAATCAGCCCCAGCATTTT.

This clone has a handful of counts. In nucleotides, the CDR3 is TGTGCCAGCAGCCCGGACAGGGCCTCCTACAATGAGCAGTTCTTC. Protein product: CASSPDRASYNEQFF. The V and J genes are TRBV9 and TRBJ2-1; 8 bases agree with TRBD1. The germline V gene has CDR1 SGDLS and CDR2 YYNGEE. Germline trimming cut 4 bases from V and 0 bases from J; bases unmatched to any gene: 3. The CDR3 is made up of 15 amino acids.

In its sample, this clone was seen once. This chain joins TRBV15 and TRBJ2-1, with TRBD2 identical over 9 bases. The CDR3 contains 14 residues. Germline CDR1 is LNHNV and CDR2 is YYDKDF (reference sequence). Unmatched junction bases numbered 4, after V lost 7 bases and J lost 3 bases. Here the CDR3 DNA reads TGTGCCACCAATGCAGCGGGAGGCTACAATGAGCAGTTCTTC. It codes for CATNAAGGYNEQFF.

The V and J genes are TRBV5-8 and TRBJ1-1, with 7 bases fitting TRBD1. The trim removed 4 bases at V and 4 bases at J, leaving 7 bases unmatched. The CDR3 loop spans 14 amino acids. Per germline, CDR1 SGHTS and CDR2 YDEGEE. The CDR3 is CASSLRGLGTEAFF. CDR3 nucleotide sequence: TGTGCCAGCAGCCTTAGGGGGCTCGGCACTGAAGCTTTCTTT.

The table lists this clone with a count of one. This CDR3 is CASSLGAVNEQFF. For the CDR3, the DNA is TGTGCCAGCAGTCTAGGGGCGGTCAATGAGCAGTTCTTC. V is TRBV7-9 and J is TRBJ2-1, with D possibly being TRBD1 (5 bases). The CDR3 covers 13 residues. The V gene's germline CDR1 is SEHNR and CDR2 FQNEAQ (reference sequence). V lost 6 bases and J 6 bases, leaving 12 bases between the germline ends.

This clone appeared a single time. This chain joins TRBV5-1 and TRBJ2-4, with D possibly TRBD1 on 5 matching bases. This CDR3 has 14 amino acids. The V end was cut by 3 bases, the J end by 7 bases, with 14 bases between. Germline V gives CDR1 SGHRS, CDR2 YFSETQ. The CDR3 DNA reads as TGCGCCAGCAGCTCGCAGGGTAACTCGAACATTCAGTACTTC. This translates into CASSSQGNSNIQYF. The variable domain in full, with the rest retrieved from reference TRBV5-1 and TRBJ2-4, is KAGVTQTPRYLIKTRGQQVTLSCSPISGHRSVSWYQQTPGQGLQFLFEYFSETQRNKGNFPGRFSGRQFSNSRSEMNVSTLELGDSALYLCASSSQGNSNIQYFGAGTRLSVL.

This chain connects TRBV7-8 to TRBJ2-7; TRBD1 matches at 11 bases. The CDR3 totals 13 residues. The germline V gene has CDR1 SGHVS and CDR2 FQNEAQ. Unmatched junction bases numbered 2, after V lost 4 bases and J lost 6 bases. Here the CDR3 DNA reads TGTGCCAGCAGCTCCGGACAGGGGGCCGAGCAGTACTTC. Translating gives CASSSGQGAEQYF.

The chain is built from TRBV23-1 and TRBJ1-4; 7 nucleotides match TRBD1. TRBV23-1 has ORF status, its function being uncertain. The CDR3 consists of 20 residues. Trimming at V came to 0 bases and at J to 5 bases, leaving 18 bases not matched to a gene. The CDR3 DNA sequence: TGCGCCAGCAGTCAATCAAATAAGGTGCCACAGGGGAGGCCAAATGAAAAACTGTTTTTT. It is translated as CASSQSNKVPQGRPNEKLFF.

The chain joins TRBV6-1 to TRBJ1-5; D call uncertain. The CDR3 covers 15 residues. The ends were cut back, 0 bases at V and 0 bases at J, with 6 bases in the middle. Germline CDR1 reads MNHNS; CDR2 reads SASEGT. As DNA, the CDR3 is TGTGCCAGCAGTGAAGCCGGGCATAGCAATCAGCCCCAGCATTTT. The encoded protein is CASSEAGHSNQPQHF.

The chain combines TRBV11-2 with TRBJ2-5; 7 positions agree with TRBD2. Per the germline V gene, CDR1 is SGHAT and CDR2 is FQNNGV. This CDR3 is 17 amino acids long. With 4 bases clipped from V and 2 bases from J, the junction kept 13 bases outside the gene matches. The CDR3 DNA sequence: TGTGCCAGCAGCTACCGAGCGGGACGACGGACGCAAGAGACCCAGTACTTC. This encodes CASSYRAGRRTQETQYF.

The chain is built from TRBV9 and TRBJ2-1; 10 bases fit TRBD1. V dropped 4 bases and J dropped 8; count of bases not matched to a gene: 3. The CDR3 has 13 residues. Germline CDR1 and CDR2: SGDLS and YYNGEE. The CDR3 here is CASSLTGGHEQFF. CDR3 DNA sequence: TGTGCCAGCAGCCTGACAGGGGGCCATGAGCAGTTCTTC.

The CDR3 DNA is TGTGCCAGCACCAATCGAGTCTCCGGATCGACGGGAGGCTACACCTTC. This sequence encodes CASTNRVSGSTGGYTF. The genes are TRBV9 and TRBJ1-2; unclear D gene. V lost 6 bases, J lost 8 bases, and 26 bases lay in between. This CDR3 is built from 16 residues. Germline V gene sequence: CDR1 SGDLS, CDR2 YYNGEE.

The V call is TRBV5-1, the J call TRBJ2-1; 7 bases map to TRBD1. V lost 4 bases to trimming and J lost 5 bases; unmatched junction nucleotides: 18. This CDR3 spans 18 amino acids. In germline, CDR1 is SGHRS, CDR2 YFSETQ. CDR3 amino acids: CASSTGPPSGQSHNEQFF. The CDR3 DNA reads as TGCGCCAGCAGCACTGGGCCCCCCTCGGGACAGTCTCACAATGAGCAGTTCTTC.

The V and J genes are TRBV6-6 and TRBJ2-7; D tentatively fits TRBD1 or TRBD2 (5 bases each). The CDR3 has 13 amino acids. The V gene lost 9 bases and the J gene lost 0 bases, with 12 bases spanning the gap. Germline assignment: CDR1 MNHNY and CDR2 SVGAGI (reference sequence). The CDR3 spells CASSDGASYEQYF. The CDR3 region has the DNA TGTGCCAGTTCGGACGGGGCCTCCTACGAGCAGTACTTC.

This chain joins TRBV5-8 and TRBJ2-2; 9 bases match TRBD1. CDR3 size: 16 residues. CDR1 SGHTS and CDR2 YDEGEE come from the germline V gene. The V segment lost 4 bases and the J segment 10 bases; nucleotides outside the gene matches: 14. In DNA, the CDR3 is TGTGCCAGCAGCCCTGGACAGGGGTTCCGCCGGGAGGAGCTGTTTTTT. Its translation: CASSPGQGFRREELFF.

This clone was picked up one time. The rearrangement links TRBV6-1 to TRBJ1-1; D uncertain. Germline CDR1 and CDR2: MNHNS and SASEGT. V lost 2 bases, J lost 1 base, and 5 bases lay in between. There are 13 residues in the CDR3. CDR3 in DNA: TGTGCCAGCAGTGAAAGCGAGAACACTGAAGCTTTCTTT. Encoded protein: CASSESENTEAFF.

The rearrangement links TRBV5-6 to TRBJ1-1, with unresolved D. The CDR3 contains 17 residues. Germline CDR1 reads SGHDT; CDR2 reads YYEEEE. V shed 1 base and J shed 4 bases, with 20 bases lying between them. The DNA for the CDR3 is TGTGCCAGCAGCTTGCCTCTTGCTGGGGTATTGAGCACTGAAGCTTTCTTT. This gives the protein CASSLPLAGVLSTEAFF.

This clone has just one count. The genes are TRBV6-9 and TRBJ1-3; D perhaps matches TRBD1 (6 bases). Trimming took 7 bases from V and 0 from J, leaving 25 bases between them. This CDR3 has 19 amino acids. Germline V lookup: CDR1 MNHGY, CDR2 SVAAGI. The CDR3, as DNA: TGTGCCAGCACTTTCCCAACGACGTTCGGGGGCAACTCTGGAAACACCATATATTTT. Amino acid sequence: CASTFPTTFGGNSGNTIYF.

V is TRBV7-8 and J is TRBJ1-6, with 7 bases that match TRBD1. CDR1 is SGHVS and CDR2 is FQNEAQ in the germline V gene. Trimming cost V 0 bases and J 10 bases; bases outside gene matches: 9. The CDR3 extends over 16 amino acids. CDR3 bases: TGTGCCAGCAGCTTAGCCGAACAGGGGTTGGGGTCACCCCTCCACTTT. Amino acid sequence: CASSLAEQGLGSPLHF.

V usage is TRBV29-1 and J usage is TRBJ2-1; 11 bases fit TRBD2. Germline CDR1 is SQVTM and CDR2 is ANQGSEA. V lost 4 bases to trimming and J lost 5 bases; unmatched junction nucleotides: 1. The CDR3 has 13 residues. CDR3 protein: CSVASGGNNEQFF. The CDR3 DNA follows: TGCAGCGTTGCTAGCGGGGGGAACAATGAGCAGTTCTTC.

The genes are TRBV19 and TRBJ1-5; 11 nucleotides match TRBD1. The CDR3 totals 14 residues. The germline V gene encodes CDR1 LNHDA and CDR2 SQIVND (reference sequence). With 8 bases clipped from V and 4 bases from J, the junction kept 4 bases outside the gene matches. The CDR3 region is CASSGTGGNQPQHF. The CDR3 DNA sequence: TGTGCCAGTTCCGGGACAGGGGGAAATCAGCCCCAGCATTTT.

The chain recombines TRBV7-2 with TRBJ2-3; 12 nucleotides match TRBD1. The germline V gene has CDR1 SGHTA and CDR2 FQGNSA. The CDR3 runs 17 residues. After removal of 2 bases from V and 3 bases from J, the junction contained 6 bases not matched to a gene. The CDR3 region is CASSLRDRGLGTDTQYF. As DNA, the CDR3 is TGTGCCAGCAGCTTAAGGGACAGGGGGCTAGGGACAGATACGCAGTATTTT.

The V gene is TRBV6-1, the J gene TRBJ2-1, with TRBD2 matching 9 bases. CDR1 and CDR2 from the germline V gene are MNHNS and SASEGT. V was clipped by 7 bases and J by 16 bases; unmatched bases: 14. This CDR3 is built from 13 residues. The CDR3 bases are TGTGCCAGCATCTTAGATGGGGGACTAGCCCCCTTCTTC. It encodes CASILDGGLAPFF.

The gene calls are TRBV28 and TRBJ2-7; the D is unclear. The CDR3 spans 14 residues. Trimming removed 3 bases from V and 5 bases from J, with 14 bases in between. The germline gives CDR1 MDHEN, CDR2 SYDVKM. The CDR3 DNA is TGTGCCAGCAGTTTTGTATCCGGCACGGACGAGCAGTACTTC. This gives the protein CASSFVSGTDEQYF.